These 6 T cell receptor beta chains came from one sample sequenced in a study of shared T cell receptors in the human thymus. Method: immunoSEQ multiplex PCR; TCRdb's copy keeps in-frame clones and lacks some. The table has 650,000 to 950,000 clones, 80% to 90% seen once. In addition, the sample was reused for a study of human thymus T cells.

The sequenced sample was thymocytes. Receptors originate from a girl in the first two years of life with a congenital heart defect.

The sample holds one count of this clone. The CDR3 here is CASSRGGTGNTIYF. The CDR3, as DNA: TGTGCCAGCAGCCGAGGGGGAACTGGAAACACCATATATTTT. The chain recombines TRBV7-2 with TRBJ1-3; maybe TRBD1 (6 bases). Germline CDR1 and CDR2: SGHTA and FQGNSA. The CDR3 runs 14 residues. Trimming removed 5 bases at V and 2 bases at J, with 10 bases between.

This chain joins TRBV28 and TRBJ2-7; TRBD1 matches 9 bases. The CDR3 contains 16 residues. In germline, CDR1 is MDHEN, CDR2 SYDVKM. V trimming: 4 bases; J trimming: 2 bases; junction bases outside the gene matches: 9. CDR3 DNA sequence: TGTGCCAGCAGTTACAGAACCGGGACAGGGACCTACGAGCAGTACTTC. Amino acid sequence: CASSYRTGTGTYEQYF.

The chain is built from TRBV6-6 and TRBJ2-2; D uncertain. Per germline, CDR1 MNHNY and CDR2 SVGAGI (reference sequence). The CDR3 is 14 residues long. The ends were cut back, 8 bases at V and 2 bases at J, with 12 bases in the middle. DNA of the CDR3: TGTGCCAGCGTGGCGGAGATCAACACCGGGGAGCTGTTTTTT. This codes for CASVAEINTGELFF.

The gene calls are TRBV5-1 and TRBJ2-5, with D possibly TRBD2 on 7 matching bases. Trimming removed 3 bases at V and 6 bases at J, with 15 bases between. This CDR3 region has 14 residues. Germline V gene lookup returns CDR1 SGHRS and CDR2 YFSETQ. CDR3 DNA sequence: TGCGCCAGCAGCTGTAAACAGGGAGGGAAGACCCAGTACTTC. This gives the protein CASSCKQGGKTQYF.

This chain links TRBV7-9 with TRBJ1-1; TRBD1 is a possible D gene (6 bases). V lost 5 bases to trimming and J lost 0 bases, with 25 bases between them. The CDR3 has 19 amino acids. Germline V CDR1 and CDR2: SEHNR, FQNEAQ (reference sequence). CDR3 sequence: CASSDKGTFSLHMNTEAFF. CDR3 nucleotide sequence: TGTGCCAGCAGCGACAAAGGGACATTCTCCCTCCACATGAACACTGAAGCTTTCTTT.

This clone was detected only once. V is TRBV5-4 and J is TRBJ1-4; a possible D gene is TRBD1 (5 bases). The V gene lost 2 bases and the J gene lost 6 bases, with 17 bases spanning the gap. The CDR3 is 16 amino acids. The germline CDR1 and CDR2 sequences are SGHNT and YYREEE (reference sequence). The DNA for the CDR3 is TGTGCCAGCAGCTTTTTGGGGGACGGGGGTCATGAAAAACTGTTTTTT. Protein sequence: CASSFLGDGGHEKLFF. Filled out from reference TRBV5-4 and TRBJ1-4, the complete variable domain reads ETGVTQSPTHLIKTRGQQVTLRCSSQSGHNTVSWYQQALGQGPQFIFQYYREEENGRGNFPPRFSGLQFPNYSSELNVNALELDDSALYLCASSFLGDGGHEKLFFGSGTQLSVL.